The 21 T cell receptor beta chains below come from one sample, sequenced in a study of T-cell reconstitution after alpha-beta-depleted transplantation in children. The TCRbeta library incorporated unique molecular identifiers. A single record per CDR3 protein comes from TCRdb applying MiXCR to the PCR reads. Counted here are 480,000 or so distinct CDR3 sequences, about 11% occurring once; the ten biggest clones make up around 2%. This sample comprised PBMCs, obtained before TCRalphabeta/CD19-depleted stem cell transplant. The receptors here all came from a child aged 2 to 10 with inherited bone marrow failure, due to receive a stem cell transplant.

The rearrangement joins TRBV5-1 to TRBJ1-1; D is perhaps TRBD1 (6 bases). Per germline, CDR1 SGHRS and CDR2 YFSETQ. The CDR3 covers 16 residues. V was pared by 4 bases and J by 3 bases, with 19 bases between. The DNA of the CDR3 is TGCGCCAGCAGCCCAACAGGGCTCCTCCGGGACACTGAAGCTTTCTTT. Amino acids: CASSPTGLLRDTEAFF.

The table lists this clonotype with many counts. The V call is TRBV10-3, the J call TRBJ2-1; D is unresolved. The CDR3 is made up of 14 amino acids. V lost 0 bases and J lost 2, with 5 bases in between. Germline assignment: CDR1 ENHRY and CDR2 SYGVKD. This CDR3 reads CAISESDAYNEQFF. CDR3 sequence (DNA): TGTGCCATCAGTGAGTCTGACGCCTACAATGAGCAGTTCTTC.

Ten or more counts support this clonotype. The chain carries TRBV28 and TRBJ1-1, with a weak D call TRBD1 (5 bases). Germline V CDR1 and CDR2: MDHEN, SYDVKM. Trimming cost V 5 bases and J 1 base, with 14 bases left between them. The CDR3 extends over 15 amino acids. Here the CDR3 reads CASSQWTSGNTEAFF. CDR3 sequence (DNA): TGTGCCAGCAGTCAGTGGACATCAGGGAACACTGAAGCTTTCTTT.

This clonotype was seen only a few times. V is TRBV28 and J is TRBJ1-1; D is unresolved. The CDR3 consists of 11 residues. The V gene lost 9 bases and the J gene lost 2 bases, with 7 bases spanning the gap. Germline V gene lookup returns CDR1 MDHEN and CDR2 SYDVKM. CDR3 residues: CASKANTEAFF. CDR3 DNA sequence: TGTGCCAGTAAAGCTAACACTGAAGCTTTCTTT.

The chain links TRBV7-2 to TRBJ2-7; D gene uncertain. The CDR3 is made up of 16 amino acids. Trimming took 1 base from V and 0 from J, leaving 13 bases between them. The germline CDR1 and CDR2 sequences are SGHTA and FQGNSA. CDR3 in amino acids: CASSLVGRRSSYEQYF. The CDR3 nucleotides are TGTGCCAGCAGCTTAGTCGGGCGGCGGAGCTCCTACGAGCAGTACTTC.

The CDR3 region is CASSPRGGTRTDTQYF. DNA for the CDR3: TGTGCCAGCAGCCCTCGCGGGGGGACTCGCACAGATACGCAGTATTTT. The chain uses TRBV6-1 and TRBJ2-3, with 8 bases aligning to TRBD2. V was clipped by 6 bases and J by 1 base; unmatched bases: 9. Germline CDR1 and CDR2: MNHNS and SASEGT. The CDR3 extends over 16 amino acids.

This clonotype was seen ten or more times. This rearrangement joins TRBV5-1 to TRBJ2-3, with TRBD2 as a possible D gene (6 bases). The CDR3 contains 15 residues. Germline V CDR1 and CDR2: SGHRS, YFSETQ. Trimming pared 4 bases from V and 8 bases from J, leaving 20 bases between. CDR3 residues: CASSASTGDYGTQYF. The DNA for the CDR3 is TGCGCCAGCAGCGCTAGCACGGGAGACTACGGTACGCAGTATTTT. The full variable domain, with the rest looked up from reference TRBV5-1 and TRBJ2-3, is KAGVTQTPRYLIKTRGQQVTLSCSPISGHRSVSWYQQTPGQGLQFLFEYFSETQRNKGNFPGRFSGRQFSNSRSEMNVSTLELGDSALYLCASSASTGDYGTQYFGPGTRLTVL.

This clonotype was recorded many times. V gene TRBV27 combines with J gene TRBJ2-7; D gene ambiguous. Germline CDR1 and CDR2: MNHEY and SMNVEV (reference sequence). V lost 2 bases, J lost 6 bases, and 17 bases lay in between. The CDR3 spans 15 residues. In DNA form, the CDR3 reads TGTGCCAGCAGTTTACACGGAACCCAAGGAATCGAGCAGTACTTC. It encodes CASSLHGTQGIEQYF.

This clonotype showed up many times. This chain connects TRBV7-9 to TRBJ2-5; 7 bases map to TRBD1. The CDR3 covers 16 residues. Losses at the gene ends were 5 bases for V and 5 bases for J; bases not matched to a gene: 14. CDR1 and CDR2 from the germline V gene are SEHNR and FQNEAQ (reference sequence). The DNA of the CDR3 is TGTGCCAGCAGCCGCGGTAGGGGGCGTGTGTTGGAGACCCAGTACTTC. This sequence encodes CASSRGRGRVLETQYF.

Many counts were recorded for this clonotype. V is TRBV7-2 and J is TRBJ2-2; 7 nucleotides align to TRBD2. The V gene end was trimmed by 4 bases and the J gene end by 6 bases; junction bases not matched to a gene: 11. The germline CDR1 and CDR2 sequences are SGHTA and FQGNSA. This CDR3 region has 16 residues. CDR3 region: CASSSTGREKAGELFF. The CDR3 DNA reads TGTGCCAGCAGCTCTACGGGGCGGGAGAAGGCCGGGGAGCTGTTTTTT.

This clonotype was detected only a few times. The chain employs TRBV7-7 and TRBJ2-1, with D perhaps matching TRBD1 or TRBD2 (6 bases each). The length of the CDR3 is 15 residues. V was cut by 1 base and J by 6 bases, with 13 bases left in between. Germline V CDR1 and CDR2: SSHAT, FNYEAQ (reference sequence). The CDR3 DNA reads as TGTGCCAGCAGCTTAGACGACTGGGGGGCCAATGAGCAGTTCTTC. This translates into CASSLDDWGANEQFF.

This clonotype was observed at least ten times. For the CDR3, the DNA is TGTGCCAGCACCGCCGGCCAGCCCCAGCATTTT. Its translation is CASTAGQPQHF. The chain employs TRBV28 and TRBJ1-5; D unresolved. The CDR3 loop spans 11 amino acids. Trimming took 7 bases from V and 7 from J, leaving 8 bases between them. CDR1 and CDR2 (germline): MDHEN, SYDVKM.

There are many counts of this clonotype. This chain uses TRBV5-1 with TRBJ2-1; the D gene is possibly TRBD2 (5 bases). The CDR3 is 15 amino acids. CDR1 is SGHRS and CDR2 is YFSETQ in the germline V gene. V dropped 0 bases and J dropped 5 bases, with 12 bases sitting between them. The CDR3 bases are TGCGCCAGCAGCTTGGTACTCGGACTCGACAATGAGCAGTTCTTC. Translating it yields CASSLVLGLDNEQFF.

The table lists this clonotype with a few counts. V gene TRBV23-1 combines with J gene TRBJ2-5; 8 bases are a match to TRBD2. TRBV23-1 is recorded as an ORF, its role being uncertain. With V trimmed by 0 bases and J by 5 bases, 8 bases remained unmatched. CDR3 length: 16 residues. The CDR3 DNA is TGCGCCAGCAGTCAATCGCTAGCGGGCCGGGGGGAGACCCAGTACTTC. It encodes CASSQSLAGRGETQYF.

V gene TRBV30 combines with J gene TRBJ1-5, with 9 bases fitting TRBD1. V was clipped by 2 bases and J by 3 bases; unmatched bases: 5. The CDR3 consists of 15 residues. Germline-derived CDR1 and CDR2 are GTSNPN and SVGIG (reference sequence). CDR3 sequence reads: CAWSLLQGANQPQHF. As DNA, the CDR3 is TGTGCCTGGAGTCTACTACAGGGGGCCAATCAGCCCCAGCATTTT.

This clonotype was recorded at least ten times. The chain uses TRBV6-2 or TRBV6-3 and TRBJ2-7, with TRBD1 as a possible D gene (6 bases). V was pared by 5 bases and J by 5 bases, with 10 bases between. Germline-derived CDR1 and CDR2 are MNHEY and SVGEGT. The CDR3 extends over 12 amino acids. The CDR3 region has the DNA TGTGCCAGCAGTCAGGGGACCCACGAGCAGTACTTC. Amino acid sequence: CASSQGTHEQYF.

In its sample, this clonotype was seen many times. This chain joins TRBV15 and TRBJ2-7; weak D call: TRBD2 (6 bases). Germline CDR1 is LNHNV and CDR2 is YYDKDF (reference sequence). V shed 5 bases and J shed 3 bases, with 11 bases lying between them. The length of the CDR3 is 13 residues. Here the CDR3 DNA reads TGTGCCACCAGCCCGGGACTCAGCTACGAGCAGTACTTC. Amino acid sequence: CATSPGLSYEQYF.

This clonotype was picked up many times. This chain joins TRBV13 and TRBJ2-7; D gene unclear. Trimming pared 3 bases from V and 2 bases from J, leaving 11 bases between. Germline V gives CDR1 PRHDT, CDR2 FYEKMQ (reference sequence). The CDR3 length is 14 residues. The CDR3 region is CASSFVRAPYEQYF. In nucleotides, the CDR3 is TGTGCCAGCAGCTTCGTCCGCGCCCCCTACGAGCAGTACTTC.

The gene calls are TRBV28 and TRBJ2-7, with D unresolved. In germline, CDR1 is MDHEN, CDR2 SYDVKM. Trimming left V 1 base short and J 3 bases short, with 10 bases between. The CDR3 covers 14 residues. The CDR3 here is CASSLSWSFYEQYF. CDR3 DNA sequence: TGTGCCAGCAGTTTATCCTGGTCCTTCTACGAGCAGTACTTC.

The chain links TRBV6-2 or TRBV6-3 to TRBJ2-1; 7 nucleotides agree with TRBD1. The junction had 14 bases not matched to a gene; V was cut back by 8 bases and J by 7 bases. The CDR3 contains 15 residues. The germline V gene has CDR1 MNHEY and CDR2 SVGEGT. The CDR3 region has the DNA TGTGCCAGCTTTGACAGGGTCGGGCCAATAAATGAGCAGTTCTTC. Translation: CASFDRVGPINEQFF.

The chain has TRBV6-1 and TRBJ2-1; 12 bases agree with TRBD2. The CDR3 covers 16 residues. V lost 6 bases and J lost 8; bases outside the gene matches: 11. CDR1 MNHNS and CDR2 SASEGT come from the germline V gene. CDR3 sequence (DNA): TGTGCCAGCAGCCGACTAGCGGGAGAAGCGGGTCATGAGCAGTTCTTC. The encoded protein is CASSRLAGEAGHEQFF.